This TCR beta chain stems from a study of cytotoxic CD8 clonotypes in ibrutinib-treated CLL. Study conclusions and caveats: Clonality climbed at ibrutinib response, then dropped toward baseline at progression.

Target depth was 1 in 200,000 to 1 in 1 million T cells, about 10x per clonotype. The repertoire was sequenced with immunoSEQ multiplex PCR; TCRdb's copy has only in-frame clones and lacks some. The sample has about 120,000 clones; 58% are singletons. The V gene's germline CDR1 is SGHTA and CDR2 FQGNSA. V was pared by 1 base and J by 2 bases, with 1 base between. This CDR3 region has 12 residues. This clone has only one observation. The target antigen is unknown. This sequence was found in a human donor with chronic lymphocytic leukemia. This chain links TRBV7-2 with TRBJ2-3; D not certain. Sample: PBMCs, taken after 24 months of ibrutinib treatment. The CDR3 here is CASSLDTDTQYF. Here the CDR3 DNA reads TGTGCCAGCAGCTTAGACACAGATACGCAGTATTTT.